Shown below are 19 T cell receptor beta chains from a single sample sequenced in a study of graft-versus-host responses after intestinal transplantation (dated by TCRdb to about 2021). The sample's time point label is to be understood as: cells obtained before transplantation from donor or recipient. The antigens these receptors bind are not known. The library was generated by the immunoSEQ multiplex PCR assay. TCRdb provides this immuneACCESS table in a form limited to in-frame rearrangements. Some clones are lacking; in checked studies, under half of them reflect an unresolved V gene, and why the rest are absent is not known. For this sample there are around 100,000 clones; 90% to 95% appear just once. Under 1.5% of the sample belongs to the ten largest clones. The sequencing used unstimulated CD8+ T cells sorted from spleen or lymph node cells, collected before transplant. These receptors came from a human donor who was the organ donor for an intestinal transplant.

This clone showed up just a few times. The V gene is TRBV7-2, the J gene TRBJ2-7, with D uncertain. V dropped 5 bases and J dropped 3 bases, with 11 bases sitting between them. CDR1 SGHTA and CDR2 FQGNSA come from the germline V gene. The CDR3 sequence is 13 residues long. CDR3 nucleotides: TGTGCCAGCAGCCCCCGGCAGTACTACGAGCAGTACTTC. This translates into CASSPRQYYEQYF.

V usage is TRBV18 and J usage is TRBJ2-5, with a weak D call TRBD2 (6 bases). There are 16 residues in the CDR3. Trimming removed 3 bases from V and 5 bases from J, with 19 bases in between. Germline CDR1 is KGHSH and CDR2 is LQKENI. The DNA of the CDR3 is TGTGCCAGCTCACCTACTACGGGAGTTCGAGGGGAGACCCAGTACTTC. As protein: CASSPTTGVRGETQYF.

This chain connects TRBV7-9 to TRBJ2-7; either TRBD1 or TRBD2 may fit D (6 bases each). Trimming removed 5 bases from V and 3 bases from J, with 17 bases in between. There are 15 residues in the CDR3. Germline assignment: CDR1 SEHNR and CDR2 FQNEAQ (reference sequence). In DNA, the CDR3 is TGTGCCAGCAGCCCTCCCCCGGGGGCGGGCTACGAGCAGTACTTC. Its translation is CASSPPPGAGYEQYF.

The chain joins TRBV15 to TRBJ2-7; 8 bases are shared with TRBD2. The CDR3 runs to 16 residues. The germline CDR1 and CDR2 sequences are LNHNV and YYDKDF (reference sequence). The J segment lost 4 bases and the V segment lost 0 bases, leaving 8 bases of the junction unmatched. The CDR3 sequence is CATSRDVAGIRYEQYF. The DNA of the CDR3 is TGTGCCACCAGCAGAGATGTAGCGGGAATTCGTTACGAGCAGTACTTC. The variable domain in full, completed from reference TRBV15 and TRBJ2-7, reads DAMVIQNPRYQVTQFGKPVTLSCSQTLNHNVMYWYQQKSSQAPKLLFHYYDKDFNNEADTPDNFQSRRPNTSFCFLDIRSPGLGDTAMYLCATSRDVAGIRYEQYFGPGTRLTVT.

This clone was detected once. The chain carries TRBV29-1 and TRBJ2-1, with 11 positions matching TRBD1. Germline CDR1 is SQVTM and CDR2 is ANQGSEA. The CDR3 spans 13 residues. J lost 7 bases, V lost 6 bases, and 5 bases had no gene match. In nucleotides, the CDR3 is TGCAGCGTCGCTGGGACAGGGGGGAATGAGCAGTTCTTC. This gives the protein CSVAGTGGNEQFF.

J is TRBJ1-5 and V is TRBV6-1; a possible D gene is TRBD1 (5 bases). The CDR3 length is 17 residues. Germline assignment: CDR1 MNHNS and CDR2 SASEGT. Trimming stripped 1 base from V and 4 bases from J, with 17 bases between. The CDR3 DNA reads as TGTGCCAGCAGTGAAGGGGACCCAAAAATCGCGAATCAGCCCCAGCATTTT. It encodes CASSEGDPKIANQPQHF.

The rearrangement links TRBV25-1 to TRBJ2-3, with TRBD2 matching over 9 bases. There are 15 residues in the CDR3. The ends lost 2 bases at V and 4 bases at J; junction bases unmatched: 4. Germline assignment: CDR1 MGHDK and CDR2 SYGVNS. In nucleotides, the CDR3 is TGTGCCAGCAGTGAAATGGCGGGAGGGCCAGATACGCAGTATTTT. Its protein product is CASSEMAGGPDTQYF.

This chain joins TRBV6-1 and TRBJ2-1; D remains unclear. V lost 4 bases to trimming and J lost 3 bases, with 4 bases between them. Germline V CDR1 and CDR2: MNHNS, SASEGT. The CDR3 sequence is 12 residues long. CDR3 DNA: TGTGCCAGCAGTGGGAGCTACAATGAGCAGTTCTTC. This encodes CASSGSYNEQFF.

J is TRBJ2-3 and V is TRBV9, with no clear D. The CDR3 covers 15 residues. Germline CDR1 and CDR2: SGDLS and YYNGEE. Trimming took 0 bases from V and 3 from J, leaving 11 bases between them. This CDR3 is CASSVGVHGTDTQYF. For the CDR3, the DNA is TGTGCCAGCAGCGTAGGCGTCCACGGGACAGATACGCAGTATTTT.

This rearrangement joins TRBV4-1 to TRBJ1-6; possible D gene TRBD1, 5 bases. The ends were cut back, 1 base at V and 10 bases at J, with 20 bases in the middle. CDR1 is MGHRA and CDR2 is YSYEKL in the germline V gene. The CDR3 length is 17 residues. The CDR3 sequence: CASSQVGPVNRFSPLHF. The DNA for the CDR3 is TGCGCCAGCAGCCAAGTGGGACCCGTGAATCGGTTCTCACCCCTCCACTTT.

This rearrangement joins TRBV5-1 to TRBJ2-5; D gene uncertain. The CDR3 runs to 13 residues. V was pared by 4 bases and J by 0 bases, with 7 bases between. Germline V CDR1 and CDR2: SGHRS, YFSETQ. This CDR3 is CASSLLYQETQYF. The CDR3 nucleotides read TGCGCCAGCAGCCTCCTGTACCAAGAGACCCAGTACTTC.

This chain connects TRBV27 to TRBJ2-3, with TRBD2 matching 11 bases. Germline-derived CDR1 and CDR2 are MNHEY and SMNVEV (reference sequence). CDR3 length: 15 residues. Losses at the gene ends were 3 bases for V and 4 bases for J; bases not matched to a gene: 3. The CDR3 DNA reads TGTGCCAGCAGTTTGACTAGCGGGATTTCAGATACGCAGTATTTT. Its translation is CASSLTSGISDTQYF.

This clone was picked up one time. The chain links TRBV5-4 to TRBJ2-3, with TRBD2 matching 8 bases. With 4 bases clipped from V and 6 bases from J, the junction kept 7 bases outside the gene matches. The CDR3 has 14 residues. Germline V gives CDR1 SGHNT, CDR2 YYREEE (reference sequence). Written as DNA, the CDR3 is TGTGCCAGCAGCCCAGCGGGAGCGGCGGATACGCAGTATTTT. Encoded protein: CASSPAGAADTQYF.

The genes are TRBV7-8 and TRBJ2-2; 13 bases align to TRBD2. Germline CDR1 and CDR2: SGHVS and FQNEAQ. The CDR3 contains 18 residues. Trimming cost V 1 base and J 3 bases; bases outside gene matches: 5. The CDR3 sequence: CASSLGLAGGPDTGELFF. CDR3 DNA: TGTGCCAGCAGCTTAGGACTAGCGGGAGGTCCGGACACCGGGGAGCTGTTTTTT.

This chain connects TRBV6-1 to TRBJ1-1; D uncertain. This CDR3 has 13 amino acids. V was trimmed by 5 bases and J by 1 base, leaving 8 bases between them. Germline V gene data show CDR1 as MNHNS and CDR2 as SASEGT. DNA of the CDR3: TGTGCCAGCAGTCTGGGGTCGAACACTGAAGCTTTCTTT. It encodes CASSLGSNTEAFF.

In this sample, this clone turned up once. V gene TRBV7-9 combines with J gene TRBJ2-5; 7 bases map to TRBD1. V was pared by 5 bases and J by 5 bases, with 8 bases of the junction left unmatched. Germline V gene data show CDR1 as SEHNR and CDR2 as FQNEAQ (reference sequence). The CDR3 has 14 residues. CDR3 residues: CASSQTGLGETQYF. The DNA of the CDR3 is TGTGCCAGCAGCCAGACAGGGTTAGGGGAGACCCAGTACTTC.

Only a few counts were recorded for this clone. The chain recombines TRBV6-1 with TRBJ2-2; D is possibly TRBD1 (6 bases). CDR3 length equals 16 residues. V lost 2 bases, J lost 5 bases, and 15 bases lay in between. Germline CDR1 reads MNHNS; CDR2 reads SASEGT. In DNA form, the CDR3 reads TGTGCCAGCAGTGAACCCACAGGGTCGTTGACCGGGGAGCTGTTTTTT. Translating gives CASSEPTGSLTGELFF.

The chain employs TRBV5-6 and TRBJ2-2, with a weak D call TRBD1 (6 bases). Germline loops: CDR1 SGHDT, CDR2 YYEEEE. The germline V and J ends were trimmed by 4 bases and 2 bases, with 9 bases remaining between them. The CDR3 contains 14 residues. CDR3 in DNA: TGTGCCAGCAGCAGACAGGTTAACACCGGGGAGCTGTTTTTT. It codes for CASSRQVNTGELFF.

The DNA for the CDR3 is TGTGCCAGCAGCCACGGGCCTCGGTATCAGCCCCAGCATTTT. Translation: CASSHGPRYQPQHF. The chain couples TRBV5-8 to TRBJ1-5, with no clear D. The CDR3 is made up of 14 amino acids. With 4 bases removed from V and 5 bases from J, the gap between germline ends came to 13 bases. Germline V gene sequence: CDR1 SGHTS, CDR2 YDEGEE.